One sample yielded the 3 T cell receptor beta chains listed below, sequenced in a study of brain T cells in children with intractable seizures. Clones were sequenced by immunoSEQ multiplex PCR, and TCRdb holds only the in-frame ones, with some missing. Among just under 65,000 clones listed, around 95% were seen once. Sequenced here: peripheral blood, sampled at surgery. These TCRs come from a boy younger than two with focal cortical dysplasia and intractable seizures.

This clone was detected a few times. The chain links TRBV19 to TRBJ1-1; D remains unclear. CDR1 is LNHDA and CDR2 is SQIVND in the germline V gene (reference sequence). There are 9 residues in the CDR3. V lost 7 bases to trimming and J lost 3 bases, with 0 bases between them. This CDR3 reads CASNTEAFF. CDR3 nucleotide sequence: TGTGCCAGTAACACTGAAGCTTTCTTT. Looking up the rest from reference TRBV19 and TRBJ1-1 gives the full variable domain: DGGITQSPKYLFRKEGQNVTLSCEQNLNHDAMYWYRQDPGQGLRLIYYSQIVNDFQKGDIAEGYSVSREKKESFPLTVTSAQKNPTAFYLCASNTEAFFGQGTRLTVV.

The J gene is TRBJ2-2, the V gene TRBV27, with D hard to call. The ends were cut back, 4 bases at V and 4 bases at J, with 13 bases in the middle. This CDR3 is built from 15 residues. The germline V gene has CDR1 MNHEY and CDR2 SMNVEV (reference sequence). In DNA form, the CDR3 reads TGTGCCAGCAGTTGGGCCCCGGTCCGCACCGGGGAGCTGTTTTTT. Encoded protein: CASSWAPVRTGELFF.

V gene TRBV5-1 combines with J gene TRBJ2-7, with TRBD1 matching 9 bases. Germline values: CDR1 SGHRS, CDR2 YFSETQ. The V segment lost 4 bases and the J segment 4 bases; nucleotides outside the gene matches: 12. The CDR3 length is 16 residues. The CDR3: CASSTRDRVSAYEQYF. Written as DNA, the CDR3 is TGCGCCAGCAGCACCCGGGACAGGGTTTCAGCGTACGAGCAGTACTTC. Full variable domain (rest looked up from reference TRBV5-1 and TRBJ2-7): KAGVTQTPRYLIKTRGQQVTLSCSPISGHRSVSWYQQTPGQGLQFLFEYFSETQRNKGNFPGRFSGRQFSNSRSEMNVSTLELGDSALYLCASSTRDRVSAYEQYFGPGTRLTVT.